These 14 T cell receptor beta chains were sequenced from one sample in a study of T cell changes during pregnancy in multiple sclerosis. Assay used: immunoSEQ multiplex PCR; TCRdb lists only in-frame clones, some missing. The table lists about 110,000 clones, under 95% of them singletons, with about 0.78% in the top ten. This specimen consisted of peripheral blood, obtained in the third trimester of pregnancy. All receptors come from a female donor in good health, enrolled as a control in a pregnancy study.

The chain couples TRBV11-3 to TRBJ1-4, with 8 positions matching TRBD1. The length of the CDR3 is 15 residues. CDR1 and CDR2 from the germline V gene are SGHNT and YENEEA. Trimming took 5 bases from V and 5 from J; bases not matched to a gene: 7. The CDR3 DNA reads TGTGCCAGCAGCCTAAGGACAGGGCCGAATGAAAAACTGTTTTTT. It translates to CASSLRTGPNEKLFF.

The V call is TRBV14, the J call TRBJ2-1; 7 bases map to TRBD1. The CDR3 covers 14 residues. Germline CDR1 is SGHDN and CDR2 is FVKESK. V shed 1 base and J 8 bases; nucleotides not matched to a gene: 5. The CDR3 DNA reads TGTGCCAGCAGCCAAGGAACGACAGGGCATGAGCAGTTCTTC. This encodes CASSQGTTGHEQFF. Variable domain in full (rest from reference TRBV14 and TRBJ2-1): EAGVTQFPSHSVIEKGQTVTLRCDPISGHDNLYWYRRVMGKEIKFLLHFVKESKQDESGMPNNRFLAERTGGTYSTLKVQPAELEDSGVYFCASSQGTTGHEQFFGPGTRLTVL.

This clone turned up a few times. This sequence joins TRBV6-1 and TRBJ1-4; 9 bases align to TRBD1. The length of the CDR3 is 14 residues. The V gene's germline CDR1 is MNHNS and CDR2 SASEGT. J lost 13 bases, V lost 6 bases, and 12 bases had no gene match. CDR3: CASRPGTGISPLFF. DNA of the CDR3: TGTGCCAGCAGACCAGGGACAGGGATTTCTCCACTGTTTTTT.

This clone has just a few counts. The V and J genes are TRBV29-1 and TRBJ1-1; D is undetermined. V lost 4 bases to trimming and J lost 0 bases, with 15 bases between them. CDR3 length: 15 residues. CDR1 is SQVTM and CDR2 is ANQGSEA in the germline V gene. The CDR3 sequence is CSVVGSRRVNTEAFF. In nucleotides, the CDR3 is TGCAGCGTTGTGGGGAGCAGACGCGTGAACACTGAAGCTTTCTTT. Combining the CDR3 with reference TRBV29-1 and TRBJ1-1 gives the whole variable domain SAVISQKPSRDICQRGTSLTIQCQVDSQVTMMFWYRQQPGQSLTLIATANQGSEATYESGFVIDKFPISRPNLTFSTLTVSNMSPEDSSIYLCSVVGSRRVNTEAFFGQGTRLTVV.

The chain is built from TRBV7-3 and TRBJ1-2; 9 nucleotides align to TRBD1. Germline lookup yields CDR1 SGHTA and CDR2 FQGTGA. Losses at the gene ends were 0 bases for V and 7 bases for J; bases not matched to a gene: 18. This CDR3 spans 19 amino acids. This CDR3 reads CASSLTVGFPGQGPPGYTF. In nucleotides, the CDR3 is TGTGCCAGCAGCTTAACGGTGGGGTTCCCGGGACAGGGCCCCCCTGGCTACACCTTC. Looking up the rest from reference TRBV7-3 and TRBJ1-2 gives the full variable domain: GAGVSQTPSNKVTEKGKYVELRCDPISGHTALYWYRQSLGQGPEFLIYFQGTGAADDSGLPNDRFFAVRPEGSVSTLKIQRTERGDSAVYLCASSLTVGFPGQGPPGYTFGSGTRLTVV.

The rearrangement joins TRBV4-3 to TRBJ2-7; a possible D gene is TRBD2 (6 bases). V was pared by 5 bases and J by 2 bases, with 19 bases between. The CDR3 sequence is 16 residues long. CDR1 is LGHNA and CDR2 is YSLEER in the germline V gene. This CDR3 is CASSSQAGGGPYEQYF. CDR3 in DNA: TGCGCCAGCAGCTCTCAAGCGGGTGGAGGCCCCTACGAGCAGTACTTC.

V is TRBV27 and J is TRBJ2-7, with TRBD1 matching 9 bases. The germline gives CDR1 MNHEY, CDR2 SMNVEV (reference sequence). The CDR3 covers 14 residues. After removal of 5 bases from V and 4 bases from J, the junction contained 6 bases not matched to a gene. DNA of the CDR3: TGTGCCAGCAGTCCCCGGACAGGGGTTTACGAGCAGTACTTC. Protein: CASSPRTGVYEQYF.

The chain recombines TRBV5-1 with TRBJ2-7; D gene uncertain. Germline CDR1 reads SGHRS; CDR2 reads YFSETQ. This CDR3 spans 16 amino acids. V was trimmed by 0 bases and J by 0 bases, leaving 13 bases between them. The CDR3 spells CASSLGPGDFSYEQYF. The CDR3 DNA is TGCGCCAGCAGCTTGGGACCCGGCGACTTCTCCTACGAGCAGTACTTC.

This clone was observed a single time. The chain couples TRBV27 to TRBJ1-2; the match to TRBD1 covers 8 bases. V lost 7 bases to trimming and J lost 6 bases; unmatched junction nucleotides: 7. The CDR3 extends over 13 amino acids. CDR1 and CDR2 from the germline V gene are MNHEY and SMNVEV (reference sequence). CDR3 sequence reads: CASIGQGRDGYTF. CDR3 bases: TGTGCCAGCATCGGACAGGGAAGAGATGGCTACACCTTC.

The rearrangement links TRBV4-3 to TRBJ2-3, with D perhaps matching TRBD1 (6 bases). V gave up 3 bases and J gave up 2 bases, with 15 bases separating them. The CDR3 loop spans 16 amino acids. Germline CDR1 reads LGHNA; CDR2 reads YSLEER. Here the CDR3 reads CASSQSGTIFTDTQYF. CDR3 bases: TGCGCCAGCAGCCAGTCCGGGACAATTTTCACAGATACGCAGTATTTT.

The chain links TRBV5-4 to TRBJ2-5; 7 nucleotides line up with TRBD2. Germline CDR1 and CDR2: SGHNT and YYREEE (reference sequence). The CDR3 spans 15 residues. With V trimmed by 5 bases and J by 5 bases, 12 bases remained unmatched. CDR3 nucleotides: TGTGCCAGCAGATCTGAACTGGGGGGGGTTGAGACCCAGTACTTC. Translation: CASRSELGGVETQYF.

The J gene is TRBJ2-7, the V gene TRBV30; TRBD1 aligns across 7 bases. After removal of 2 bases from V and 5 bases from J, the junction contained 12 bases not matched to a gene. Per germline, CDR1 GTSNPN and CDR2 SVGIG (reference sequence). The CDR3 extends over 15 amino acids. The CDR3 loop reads CAWSPWAGGPNEQYF. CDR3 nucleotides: TGTGCCTGGAGTCCTTGGGCAGGGGGTCCGAACGAGCAGTACTTC. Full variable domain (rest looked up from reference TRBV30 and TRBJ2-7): SQTIHQWPATLVQPVGSPLSLECTVEGTSNPNLYWYRQAAGRGLQLLFYSVGIGQISSEVPQNLSASRPQDRQFILSSKKLLLSDSGFYLCAWSPWAGGPNEQYFGPGTRLTVT.

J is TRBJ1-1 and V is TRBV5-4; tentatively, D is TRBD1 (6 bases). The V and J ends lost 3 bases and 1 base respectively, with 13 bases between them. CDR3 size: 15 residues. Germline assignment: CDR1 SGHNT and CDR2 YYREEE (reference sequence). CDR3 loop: CASSYLQGWNTEAFF. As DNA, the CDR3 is TGTGCCAGCAGCTACCTTCAGGGGTGGAACACTGAAGCTTTCTTT.

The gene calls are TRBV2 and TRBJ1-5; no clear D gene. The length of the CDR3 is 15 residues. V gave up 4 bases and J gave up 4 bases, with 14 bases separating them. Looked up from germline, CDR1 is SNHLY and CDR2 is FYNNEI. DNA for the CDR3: TGTGCCAGCAGTGCCATTGGAGGGTTTAATCAGCCCCAGCATTTT. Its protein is CASSAIGGFNQPQHF.